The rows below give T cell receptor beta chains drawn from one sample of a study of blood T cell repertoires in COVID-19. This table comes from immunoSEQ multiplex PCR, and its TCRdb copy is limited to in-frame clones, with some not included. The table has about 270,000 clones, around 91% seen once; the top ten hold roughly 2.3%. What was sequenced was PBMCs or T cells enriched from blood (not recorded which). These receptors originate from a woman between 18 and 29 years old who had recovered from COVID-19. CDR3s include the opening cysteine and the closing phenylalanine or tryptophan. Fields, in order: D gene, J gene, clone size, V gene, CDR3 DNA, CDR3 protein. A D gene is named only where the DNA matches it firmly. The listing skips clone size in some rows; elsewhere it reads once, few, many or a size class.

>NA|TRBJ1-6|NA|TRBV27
TGTGCCAGCAGAGACGGGGGGGGAGCCTATAATTCACCCCTCCACTTT
CASRDGGGAYNSPLHF
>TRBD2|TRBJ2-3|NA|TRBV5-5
TGTGCCAGCAGCTTGATCACGGGGGGGCCAGGAGATACGCAGTATTTT
CASSLITGGPGDTQYF
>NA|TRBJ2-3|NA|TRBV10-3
TGTGCCGTCCGTTTAGGCAGGGAATCGGCAGATACGCAGTATTTT
CAVRLGRESADTQYF
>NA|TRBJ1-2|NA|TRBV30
TGTGCCTGGAGTGTAGATGGGCCGGGGTATGGCTACACCTTC
CAWSVDGPGYGYTF
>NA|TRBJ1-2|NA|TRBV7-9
TGTGCTAGCCAGCAAGATGAATACAGGAACTATGGCTACACCTTC
CASQQDEYRNYGYTF
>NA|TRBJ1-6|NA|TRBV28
TGTGCCAGTCAGATACCTTTCGATTCACCCCTCCACTTT
CASQIPFDSPLHF
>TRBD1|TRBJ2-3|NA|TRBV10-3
TGTGCCATCAGTCCCCAAGACAGGGGTCTAGCGCCGCAGTATTTT
CAISPQDRGLAPQYF
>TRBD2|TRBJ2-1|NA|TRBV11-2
TGTGCCAGCAGCTTAGGTCACAGCGGGGCGGTTGTCAATGAGCAGTTCTTC
CASSLGHSGAVVNEQFF
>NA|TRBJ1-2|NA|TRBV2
TGTGCCAGCAGGCCACAGGTCGGCGCTAACTATGGCTACACCTTC
CASRPQVGANYGYTF
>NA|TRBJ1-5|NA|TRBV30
TGTGCCTGGAGTGTAGCTTCAGGGCGACAGCCCCAGCATTTT
CAWSVASGRQPQHF
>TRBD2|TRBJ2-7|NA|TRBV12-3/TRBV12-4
TGTGCCAGTCGGGGGGTGGAGGACGAGCAGTACTTC
CASRGVEDEQYF
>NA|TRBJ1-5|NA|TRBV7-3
TGTGCCAGCAGCAAAGACAGTAATCAGCCCCAGCATTTT
CASSKDSNQPQHF
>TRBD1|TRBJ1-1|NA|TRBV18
TGTGCCAGCTCACAAACAGGGGATTGGACTGAAGCTTTCTTT
CASSQTGDWTEAFF
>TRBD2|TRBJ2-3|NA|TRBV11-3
TGTGCCAGCAGCCAGCGGGGGGGCGGTGGAGATACGCAGTATTTT
CASSQRGGGGDTQYF
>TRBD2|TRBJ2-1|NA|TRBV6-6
TGTGCCAGCAGTTGGACTAGCGGGGGGGTCTATGAGCAGTTCTTC
CASSWTSGGVYEQFF
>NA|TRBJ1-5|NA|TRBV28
TGTGCCAGCAGTTTTACTACGATTAGCAATCAGCCCCAGCATTTT
CASSFTTISNQPQHF
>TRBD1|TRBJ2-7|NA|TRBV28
TGTGCCAGCAGACCGGGACAGGGGTGGGTCTCCTACGAGCAGTACTTC
CASRPGQGWVSYEQYF
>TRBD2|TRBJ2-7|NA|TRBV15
TGTGCCACCAGCAGACTAGTAGCGGGGGGTCCCTTTGAGCAGTACTTC
CATSRLVAGGPFEQYF
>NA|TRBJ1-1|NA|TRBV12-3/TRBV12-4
TGTGCCAGCAGTTTCAGTCCGGGGACTGAAGCTTTCTTT
CASSFSPGTEAFF
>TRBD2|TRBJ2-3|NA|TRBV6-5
TGTGCCAGCACCTTAGCGGGGGCCCGCACAGATACGCAGTATTTT
CASTLAGARTDTQYF
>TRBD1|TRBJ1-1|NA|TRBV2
TGTGCCAGCAGGGCGGGACAGCCCCAAGAAGCTTTCTTT
CASRAGQPQEAFF
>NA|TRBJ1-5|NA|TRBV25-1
TGTGCCAGCAGTGAATCGGGACAGCCCCAGCATTTT
CASSESGQPQHF
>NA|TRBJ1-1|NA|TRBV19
TGTGCCAGTGCCGATGGCATGAACACTGAAGCTTTCTTT
CASADGMNTEAFF
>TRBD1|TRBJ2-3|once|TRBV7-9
TGTGCCAGCAGCTCGGGACAGGGGGACACAGATACGCAGTATTTT
CASSSGQGDTDTQYF
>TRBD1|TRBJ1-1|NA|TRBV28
TGTGCCAGCAGTTTCAGGGGGAGGAACACTGAAGCTTTCTTT
CASSFRGRNTEAFF
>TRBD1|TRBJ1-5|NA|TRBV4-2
TGTGCCAGCAGCCAAGGCTCACTCGGGACAGGGGTTTATCAGCCCCAGCATTTT
CASSQGSLGTGVYQPQHF
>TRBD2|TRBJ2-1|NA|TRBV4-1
TGCGCCAGCAGTCGGGGGGGGCCTGGCAATGAGCAGTTCTTC
CASSRGGPGNEQFF
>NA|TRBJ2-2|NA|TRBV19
TGTGCCAGTAGCCTATCTTCCCGGGTCTCCGGGGAGCTGTTTTTT
CASSLSSRVSGELFF
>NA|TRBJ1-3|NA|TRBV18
TGTGCCAGCTCACCTTTCGCTGGAAACACCATATATTTT
CASSPFAGNTIYF
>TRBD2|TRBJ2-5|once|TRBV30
TGTGCCTGGAGTGTCCTCACGGGGGGGGAGACCCAGTACTTC
CAWSVLTGGETQYF
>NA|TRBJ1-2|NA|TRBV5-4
TGTGCCAGCAGCACGAGGGACTATGGCTACACCTTC
CASSTRDYGYTF
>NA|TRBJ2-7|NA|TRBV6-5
TGTGCCAGCAGTTACGGAGGGCCCTACGAGCAGTACTTC
CASSYGGPYEQYF
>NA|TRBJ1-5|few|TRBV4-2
TGTGCCAGCAGCCAAGATCCCTATAGCAATCAGCCCCAGCATTTT
CASSQDPYSNQPQHF
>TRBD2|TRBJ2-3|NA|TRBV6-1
TGTGCCAGCAGTGAAGTTTATAGAAAGCGGGGAGGCCAAGATACGCAGTATTTT
CASSEVYRKRGGQDTQYF
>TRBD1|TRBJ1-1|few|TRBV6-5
TGTGCCAGCAGGGAGGGACAGGGGGACACTGAAGCTTTCTTT
CASREGQGDTEAFF
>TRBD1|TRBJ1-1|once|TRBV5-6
TGTGCCAGCAGCTTGGCCAGGGGGCCGCTTTTCTTT
CASSLARGPLFF
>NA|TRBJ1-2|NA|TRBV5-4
TGTGCCAGCAGCTGGGGAGGGTCTGGCTACACCTTC
CASSWGGSGYTF
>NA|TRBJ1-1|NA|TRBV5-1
TGCGCCAGCAGCTTGGGACAGGTAGGGACTGAAGCTTTCTTT
CASSLGQVGTEAFF
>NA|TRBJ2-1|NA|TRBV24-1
NA
CATSVPGVNEQFF
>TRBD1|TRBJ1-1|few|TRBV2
TGTGCCAGCGGAGGACAGGGATCGAACACTGAAGCTTTCTTT
CASGGQGSNTEAFF
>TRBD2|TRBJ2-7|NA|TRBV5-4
TGTGCCAGCAGCTTGGAGGTAGCGGGGGCCTACGAGCAGTACTTC
CASSLEVAGAYEQYF
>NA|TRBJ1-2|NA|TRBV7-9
TGTGCCAGCAGCTCCAGGCCTCAGATGGGCTACACCTTC
CASSSRPQMGYTF
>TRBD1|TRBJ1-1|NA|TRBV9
TGTGCCAGCAGCGTTAGGGGGCGGGACACTGAAGCTTTCTTT
CASSVRGRDTEAFF
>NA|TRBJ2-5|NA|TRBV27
TGTGCCAGCAGTCCCCTCAGCGGCGCTGACCAAGAGACCCAGTACTTC
CASSPLSGADQETQYF
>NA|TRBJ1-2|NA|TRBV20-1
TGCAGTGCTAGGCGACAGTATGGCTACACCTTC
CSARRQYGYTF
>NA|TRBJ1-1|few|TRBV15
TGTGCCACCAGCGTGAAACAGGGAAAGAACACTGAAGCTTTCTTT
CATSVKQGKNTEAFF
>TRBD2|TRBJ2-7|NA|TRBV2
TGTGCCAGCTCTACGGGACTAGCGGGGGTCTCAACCTACGAGCAGTACTTC
CASSTGLAGVSTYEQYF
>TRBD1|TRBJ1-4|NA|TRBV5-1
TGCGCCAGCAGCTTGGAGGACAGGATGAATGAAAAACTGTTTTTT
CASSLEDRMNEKLFF
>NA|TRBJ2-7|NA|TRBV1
TGCACCAGCAGCCATTTGATTCGGGGACAGGTTACCTACGAGCAGTACTTC
CTSSHLIRGQVTYEQYF